This T cell receptor (beta chain) was sequenced for a study of cytomegalovirus exposure and HLA in healthy donors. Overall study findings and caveats: Among TCR beta chains, those listed as cytomegalovirus-associated numbered some 170. Most TCR sequences proved rare, with some public TCRs found in many donors. There were a few CMV-associated chains whose specificity for CMV antigens was confirmed in vitro. The tendency of first-cohort TCR clusters to co-occur in the roughly 130 validation repertoires was the finding of a later analysis.

Generated by immunoSEQ multiplex PCR, the TCRdb table keeps only in-frame clones and is missing some. The data contain some 140,000 clones, approximately 90% of them singletons. Worth noting for this clone: What it binds is not known.

The V segment lost 4 bases and the J segment 5 bases; nucleotides outside the gene matches: 4. The germline V gene has CDR1 SGHRS and CDR2 YFSETQ. The CDR3 runs 14 residues. The chain carries TRBV5-1 and TRBJ1-5, with 9 nucleotides matching TRBD1. Sequenced material: PBMCs. This receptor was obtained from a woman in her 30s in good health and CMV-seropositive. CDR3 region: CASSMTGGDQPQHF. The CDR3 DNA follows: TGCGCCAGCAGCATGACAGGGGGGGATCAGCCCCAGCATTTT.